The 28 T cell receptor beta chains reported below all come from one sample, sequenced in a study of shared clonotypes between healthy human individuals (dated by TCRdb to 2019 to 2021). Libraries were built with the immunoSEQ multiplex PCR assay. The clones in this table, taken by TCRdb from immuneACCESS, are in-frame only. Not every clone is retained; where verified, under half of the shortfall comes from an unresolved V gene, and the cause of the rest is unknown. Here the sample has around 990,000 clones; roughly 80% occur a single time. The ten largest clones capture roughly 0.83% of the sample. Source material: memory CD4+ T cells from PBMCs. Sample cell subset or site, as interpreted from the label and publication: CD45RA-negative fraction. The receptors come from a man aged 18 to 30 in good health. Some clones in this sample may be carry-over from other donors' samples.

The chain employs TRBV9 and TRBJ2-7, with a possible D match to TRBD1 (6 bases). From germline, CDR1 is SGDLS and CDR2 YYNGEE. The germline V and J ends were trimmed by 4 bases and 3 bases, with 20 bases remaining between them. The CDR3 spans 16 residues. The CDR3 here is CASSPRGQGHYYEQYF. Here the CDR3 DNA reads TGTGCCAGCAGCCCCCGCGGCCAGGGACATTACTACGAGCAGTACTTC.

This chain connects TRBV6-5 to TRBJ2-7, with 13 nucleotides matching TRBD2. Germline CDR1 is MNHEY and CDR2 is SVGAGI. The length of the CDR3 is 15 residues. J lost 7 bases, V lost 2 bases, and 5 bases had no gene match. Written as DNA, the CDR3 is TGTGCCAGCAGTTACGGACTAGCGGGAGTGAGAGAGCAGTACTTC. This encodes CASSYGLAGVREQYF.

This clone was counted a few times. This chain links TRBV11-2 with TRBJ2-1; 7 bases fit TRBD2. The CDR3 has 18 amino acids. Germline V gives CDR1 SGHAT, CDR2 FQNNGV. V gave up 2 bases and J gave up 4 bases; unmatched junction bases: 14. CDR3 in amino acids: CASSLLPVVLAPYNEQFF. CDR3 nucleotide sequence: TGTGCCAGCAGCTTATTACCGGTCGTACTAGCGCCATACAATGAGCAGTTCTTC.

The chain uses TRBV6-1 and TRBJ1-5; D unclear. V was clipped by 0 bases and J by 4 bases, with 7 bases between them. The CDR3 is 14 amino acids. Germline loops: CDR1 MNHNS, CDR2 SASEGT. This chain's CDR3 is CASSEATKNQPQHF. The CDR3 nucleotides are TGTGCCAGCAGTGAAGCAACGAAGAATCAGCCCCAGCATTTT.

V is TRBV6-1 and J is TRBJ2-1, with TRBD2 matching over 13 bases. Germline loops: CDR1 MNHNS, CDR2 SASEGT. This CDR3 comprises 17 residues. The trim removed 4 bases at V and 0 bases at J, leaving 3 bases unmatched. CDR3 sequence: CASSGLAGGSSYNEQFF. For the CDR3, the DNA is TGTGCCAGCAGTGGACTAGCGGGAGGTAGCTCCTACAATGAGCAGTTCTTC.

The chain is built from TRBV30 and TRBJ2-3; the D gene is possibly TRBD1 (5 bases). This CDR3 has 14 amino acids. V was cut by 2 bases and J by 2 bases, with 11 bases left in between. Germline V gene sequence: CDR1 GTSNPN, CDR2 SVGIG (reference sequence). In DNA form, the CDR3 reads TGTGCCTGGAGTAAAACAGGTTCCACAGATACGCAGTATTTT. Amino acid sequence: CAWSKTGSTDTQYF.

The chain combines TRBV6-1 with TRBJ2-1; the D is unclear. This CDR3 contains 11 residues. V was pared by 7 bases and J by 3 bases, with 4 bases between. Germline CDR1 is MNHNS and CDR2 is SASEGT. In DNA form, the CDR3 reads TGTGCCAGCACTAGCTACAATGAGCAGTTCTTC. Protein: CASTSYNEQFF.

CDR3 loop: CASSQAPTGAEQYF. The CDR3 bases are TGCGCCAGCAGCCAAGCTCCCACAGGGGCCGAGCAGTACTTC. The chain combines TRBV4-3 with TRBJ2-7, with TRBD1 identical over 7 bases. The CDR3 loop spans 14 amino acids. The J segment lost 6 bases and the V segment lost 1 base, leaving 6 bases of the junction unmatched. CDR1 is LGHNA and CDR2 is YSLEER in the germline V gene.

The chain recombines TRBV20-1 with TRBJ2-7; TRBD2 might be the D (5 bases). CDR1 and CDR2 from the germline V gene are DFQATT and SNEGSKA (reference sequence). V lost 7 bases to trimming and J lost 7 bases, with 14 bases between them. CDR3 length: 11 residues. CDR3 bases: TGCAGTGTGGTGGGATCGGGGGAGCAGTACTTC. It yields the protein CSVVGSGEQYF.

J is TRBJ1-2 and V is TRBV9; D is possibly TRBD1 (5 bases). V lost 0 bases to trimming and J lost 4 bases, with 13 bases between them. Germline V lookup: CDR1 SGDLS, CDR2 YYNGEE. This CDR3 comprises 15 residues. DNA of the CDR3: TGTGCCAGCAGCGTAGAATGGGACCCGAGCTATGGCTACACCTTC. Translated, it gives CASSVEWDPSYGYTF.

In its sample, this clone was seen once. The chain recombines TRBV4-3 with TRBJ2-2; perhaps D is TRBD1 or TRBD2 (7 bases each). CDR1 LGHNA and CDR2 YSLEER come from the germline V gene. The CDR3 runs to 17 residues. The V end lost 3 bases, the J end lost 2 bases, and 16 bases lay between the germline ends. Here the CDR3 DNA reads TGCGCCAGCAGCCATAGGGGAGGGGGCCTAAACACCGGGGAGCTGTTTTTT. It translates to CASSHRGGGLNTGELFF.

The chain employs TRBV6-1 and TRBJ2-3; D might be TRBD2 (5 bases). CDR1 is MNHNS and CDR2 is SASEGT in the germline V gene. This CDR3 is 16 amino acids long. V lost 2 bases, J lost 2 bases, and 14 bases lay in between. The CDR3 loop reads CASSELAGKSTDTQYF. The CDR3 coding sequence is TGTGCCAGCAGTGAACTTGCCGGGAAGTCCACAGATACGCAGTATTTT.

This clone appeared many times. The V gene is TRBV30, the J gene TRBJ2-5, with 16 bases matching TRBD2. Per germline, CDR1 GTSNPN and CDR2 SVGIG (reference sequence). The V gene end was trimmed by 1 base and the J gene end by 5 bases; junction bases not matched to a gene: 16. This CDR3 comprises 20 residues. The CDR3 sequence is CAWSADYTGTSGRARETQYF. The CDR3 DNA follows: TGTGCCTGGAGTGCCGACTATACCGGGACTAGCGGGAGGGCCAGGGAGACCCAGTACTTC.

This chain connects TRBV5-1 to TRBJ1-4; TRBD1 might be the D (6 bases). Germline V gives CDR1 SGHRS, CDR2 YFSETQ. There are 18 residues in the CDR3. With 4 bases removed from V and 3 bases from J, the gap between germline ends came to 22 bases. The CDR3 bases are TGCGCCAGCAGCGGCTCCGGGACAAAAAGTTCAGCTAATGAAAAACTGTTTTTT. The encoded protein is CASSGSGTKSSANEKLFF.

V is TRBV5-1 and J is TRBJ2-1, with 9 nucleotides matching TRBD2. The trim removed 2 bases at V and 5 bases at J, leaving 5 bases unmatched. Germline V CDR1 and CDR2: SGHRS, YFSETQ. CDR3 length: 15 residues. DNA for the CDR3: TGCGCCAGCAGCTTTACTAGCGGGCAACACAATGAGCAGTTCTTC. It specifies CASSFTSGQHNEQFF. Together with reference TRBV5-1 and TRBJ2-1, the CDR3 gives the full variable domain: KAGVTQTPRYLIKTRGQQVTLSCSPISGHRSVSWYQQTPGQGLQFLFEYFSETQRNKGNFPGRFSGRQFSNSRSEMNVSTLELGDSALYLCASSFTSGQHNEQFFGPGTRLTVL.

The rearrangement joins TRBV6-5 to TRBJ2-4, with 8 nucleotides matching TRBD1. This CDR3 is 14 amino acids long. The V gene end was trimmed by 7 bases and the J gene end by 9 bases; junction bases not matched to a gene: 11. The germline CDR1 and CDR2 sequences are MNHEY and SVGAGI. CDR3 sequence: CASTHSKDRAIQYF. The CDR3 DNA sequence: TGTGCCAGCACCCACTCCAAGGACAGGGCCATTCAGTACTTC.

The chain carries TRBV7-3 and TRBJ2-3, with no clear D. CDR1 SGHTA and CDR2 FQGTGA come from the germline V gene. V was pared by 5 bases and J by 0 bases, with 12 bases between. This CDR3 region has 15 residues. CDR3 amino acids: CASSRTPTSTDTQYF. DNA for the CDR3: TGTGCCAGCAGCCGAACCCCAACTAGCACAGATACGCAGTATTTT.

This clone turned up a few times. The chain recombines TRBV19 with TRBJ1-1; D is ambiguous. V lost 4 bases, J lost 1 base, and 7 bases lay in between. The germline CDR1 and CDR2 sequences are LNHDA and SQIVND (reference sequence). The CDR3 is 13 residues long. The CDR3 is CASSKRENTEAFF. CDR3 coding DNA: TGTGCCAGTAGTAAACGGGAGAACACTGAAGCTTTCTTT. The whole variable domain, remainder taken from reference TRBV19 and TRBJ1-1, is DGGITQSPKYLFRKEGQNVTLSCEQNLNHDAMYWYRQDPGQGLRLIYYSQIVNDFQKGDIAEGYSVSREKKESFPLTVTSAQKNPTAFYLCASSKRENTEAFFGQGTRLTVV.

This clone was detected only once. This sequence joins TRBV30 and TRBJ2-7, with TRBD1 matching 7 bases. Losses at the gene ends were 3 bases for V and 4 bases for J; bases not matched to a gene: 6. The CDR3 totals 13 residues. CDR1 GTSNPN and CDR2 SVGIG come from the germline V gene (reference sequence). The CDR3 reads CAWRGDRVYEQYF. The CDR3 nucleotides read TGTGCCTGGAGGGGAGACAGGGTATACGAGCAGTACTTC.

V usage is TRBV27 and J usage is TRBJ2-7, with 11 bases matching TRBD2. In germline, CDR1 is MNHEY, CDR2 SMNVEV (reference sequence). J lost 0 bases, V lost 6 bases, and 4 bases had no gene match. The CDR3 sequence is 15 residues long. The CDR3 sequence is CASRVTSGGSYEQYF. The DNA of the CDR3 is TGTGCCAGCAGGGTTACTAGCGGGGGCTCCTACGAGCAGTACTTC.

Of note for this clone: A far larger clone is off by one base, so a read error is likely. V and J are TRBV7-9 and TRBJ2-5; no clear D. CDR1 SEHNR and CDR2 FQNEAQ come from the germline V gene (reference sequence). V was pared by 3 bases and J by 7 bases, with 6 bases between. This CDR3 has 11 amino acids. The CDR3 DNA reads as TGTGCCAGCAGCTTTTCGGGGACCCAGTACTTC. This codes for CASSFSGTQYF. The full variable domain, its missing parts supplied by reference TRBV7-9 and TRBJ2-5, is DTGVSQNPRHKITKRGQNVTFRCDPISEHNRLYWYRQTLGQGPEFLTYFQNEAQLEKSRLLSDRFSAERPKGSFSTLEIQRTEQGDSAMYLCASSFSGTQYFGPGTRLLVL.

The rearrangement joins TRBV14 to TRBJ2-2; no reliable D call. This CDR3 comprises 11 residues. Germline values: CDR1 SGHDN, CDR2 FVKESK. V was shortened by 4 bases and J by 4 bases, with 1 base between the two germline ends. The CDR3, as DNA: TGTGCCAGCAGCCTCACCGGGGAGCTGTTTTTT. It codes for CASSLTGELFF.

This chain joins TRBV10-3 and TRBJ2-1; weak D call: TRBD2 (5 bases). Trimming removed 11 bases at V and 0 bases at J, with 26 bases between. Per the germline V gene, CDR1 is ENHRY and CDR2 is SYGVKD. The CDR3 sequence is 18 residues long. The CDR3 DNA follows: TGTGCCTACGGGGTCAGGTCGGATCCCTCCCTCTCCTACAATGAGCAGTTCTTC. This sequence encodes CAYGVRSDPSLSYNEQFF.

The rearrangement uses TRBV28 and TRBJ2-1, with D maybe TRBD2 (6 bases). The CDR3 covers 15 residues. Germline V gene lookup returns CDR1 MDHEN and CDR2 SYDVKM. V was clipped by 5 bases and J by 3 bases, with 14 bases between them. The CDR3: CASSQQEGDYNEQFF. Here the CDR3 DNA reads TGTGCCAGCAGTCAACAGGAGGGCGACTACAATGAGCAGTTCTTC.

Note on this clone: A far larger clone is a single base away, which makes a read error likely. The sample contains more than one DNA sequence encoding this CDR3. The rearrangement links TRBV6-1 to TRBJ2-7; 7 bases line up with TRBD1. Germline V CDR1 and CDR2: MNHNS, SASEGT. This CDR3 is built from 15 residues. Trimming removed 1 base from V and 1 base from J; junction bases left unmatched: 4. The CDR3 loop reads CASSEGAGGSYEQYF. The DNA of the CDR3 is TGTGCCAGCAGTGAAGGGGCAGGGGGTTCCTACGAGCAGTACTTC.

This chain links TRBV9 with TRBJ2-5; TRBD1 or TRBD2 may be the D gene (5 bases each). The V gene lost 0 bases and the J gene lost 7 bases, with 13 bases spanning the gap. The germline gives CDR1 SGDLS, CDR2 YYNGEE. This CDR3 has 14 residues. The CDR3 protein is CASSVEGRAGTQYF. The CDR3 DNA reads TGTGCCAGCAGCGTAGAGGGCAGGGCGGGGACCCAGTACTTC. The complete variable domain, with remaining parts taken from reference TRBV9 and TRBJ2-5, reads DSGVTQTPKHLITATGQRVTLRCSPRSGDLSVYWYQQSLDQGLQFLIQYYNGEERAKGNILERFSAQQFPDLHSELNLSSLELGDSALYFCASSVEGRAGTQYFGPGTRLLVL.

The rearrangement uses TRBV7-3 and TRBJ2-3, with 7 positions matching TRBD1. Germline trimming cut 4 bases from V and 5 bases from J; bases unmatched to any gene: 9. Germline-derived CDR1 and CDR2 are SGHTA and FQGTGA. CDR3 length equals 15 residues. The CDR3 nucleotides read TGTGCCAGCAGCTCGAACACAGGGGCGGGAGATACGCAGTATTTT. As protein: CASSSNTGAGDTQYF. Full variable domain (rest looked up from reference TRBV7-3 and TRBJ2-3): GAGVSQTPSNKVTEKGKYVELRCDPISGHTALYWYRQSLGQGPEFLIYFQGTGAADDSGLPNDRFFAVRPEGSVSTLKIQRTERGDSAVYLCASSSNTGAGDTQYFGPGTRLTVL.

With regard to this clone: This likely reflects a read error, since a far larger clone is one base away. V is TRBV28 and J is TRBJ2-7, with TRBD2 matching over 8 bases. Germline values: CDR1 MDHEN, CDR2 SYDVKM. The length of the CDR3 is 15 residues. The CDR3 DNA reads TGTGCCAGCACCCCAGCGGGAGTGGATACCTACGAGCAGCACTTC. Its translation: CASTPAGVDTYEQHF.